These T cell receptor beta chains were read from a single sample in a study of T cell repertoires in cytomegalovirus infection. From the reads, TCRdb called clonotypes with MiXCR, one entry per CDR3 protein. Of around 490,000 distinct CDR3 sequences listed, more than 25% are singletons. Sequencing was performed on PBMCs. These receptors came from a human donor in good health (CMV status not recorded). Some clones in this sample may be carry-over from other donors' samples. Each CDR3 is given with its conserved first and last residue. The D gene is left open where the match is weak. Size is stated for part of the rows, as once, few or many counts, or as a class when the clone is expanded.

cdr3_nt: TGTGCCAGCTCCTCTTTCCGGGACCCCCAAATGGAGGACATTCAGTACTTC
cdr3_aa: CASSSFRDPQMEDIQYF
clone_size: NA
v_call: TRBV6-2/TRBV6-3
d_call: NA
j_call: TRBJ2-4

cdr3_nt: TGCAGTGCTAGACCTTTTGTCGGACCTGATACGCAGTATTTT
cdr3_aa: CSARPFVGPDTQYF
clone_size: NA
v_call: TRBV20-1
d_call: NA
j_call: TRBJ2-3

cdr3_nt: TGTGCCAGCAGCTACCTGACTAGCCAAGAGACCCAGTACTTC
cdr3_aa: CASSYLTSQETQYF
clone_size: few
v_call: TRBV7-2
d_call: NA
j_call: TRBJ2-5

cdr3_nt: TGTGCCAGCAGCTTATCGGGGACTAGCGGGAGCACAGATACGCAGTATTTT
cdr3_aa: CASSLSGTSGSTDTQYF
clone_size: NA
v_call: TRBV7-3
d_call: TRBD2
j_call: TRBJ2-3

cdr3_nt: TGTGCCTGGAGTCACGGGGGGAATCAGCCCCAGCATTTT
cdr3_aa: CAWSHGGNQPQHF
clone_size: once
v_call: TRBV30
d_call: NA
j_call: TRBJ1-5

cdr3_nt: TGTGCCAGCAGCCCGGGGGAAGCCACCGGGGAGCTGTTTTTT
cdr3_aa: CASSPGEATGELFF
clone_size: many
v_call: TRBV7-2
d_call: NA
j_call: TRBJ2-2

cdr3_nt: TGTGCCAGTAGTAGCGAGAGACGATACAATGAGCAGTTCTTC
cdr3_aa: CASSSERRYNEQFF
clone_size: NA
v_call: TRBV19
d_call: NA
j_call: TRBJ2-1

cdr3_nt: TGTGCCAGCAGACGTCGGATGGGCGGGGAGCTGTTTTTT
cdr3_aa: CASRRRMGGELFF
clone_size: NA
v_call: TRBV12-3/TRBV12-4
d_call: NA
j_call: TRBJ2-2

cdr3_nt: TGTGCCAGCAGCCATGGACTAGGGATGGATACGCAGTATTTT
cdr3_aa: CASSHGLGMDTQYF
clone_size: few
v_call: TRBV7-8
d_call: TRBD2
j_call: TRBJ2-3

cdr3_nt: TGTGCCAGCAGCCCTCTGCCGGGAGGGCGTAGCGGGGAGCTGTTTTTT
cdr3_aa: CASSPLPGGRSGELFF
clone_size: many
v_call: TRBV7-2
d_call: TRBD2
j_call: TRBJ2-2

cdr3_nt: TGTGCCAGCAGCTTGAAGCGGGAGTACGAGCAGTACTTC
cdr3_aa: CASSLKREYEQYF
clone_size: many
v_call: TRBV7-2
d_call: TRBD2
j_call: TRBJ2-7

cdr3_nt: TGTGCCAGCAGCTTAGTTGTGCGGCAAGAGACCCAGTACTTC
cdr3_aa: CASSLVVRQETQYF
clone_size: NA
v_call: TRBV7-2
d_call: NA
j_call: TRBJ2-5

cdr3_nt: TGTGCCAGCAGCCTTACTAGCGGATATTCAGATACGCAGTATTTT
cdr3_aa: CASSLTSGYSDTQYF
clone_size: few
v_call: TRBV7-9
d_call: TRBD2
j_call: TRBJ2-3

cdr3_nt: TGTGCCAGCACTAAAGCATACAGAAGCTATGGCTACACCTTC
cdr3_aa: CASTKAYRSYGYTF
clone_size: few
v_call: TRBV6-2/TRBV6-3
d_call: NA
j_call: TRBJ1-2

cdr3_nt: TGTGCCAGCAGCTTAGCCCGACAGGCTTTGAACACTGAAGCTTTCTTT
cdr3_aa: CASSLARQALNTEAFF
clone_size: NA
v_call: TRBV7-4
d_call: NA
j_call: TRBJ1-1

cdr3_nt: TGTGCCAGCAGTCAGGGAGCTAACTATGGCTACACCTTC
cdr3_aa: CASSQGANYGYTF
clone_size: many
v_call: TRBV28
d_call: NA
j_call: TRBJ1-2

cdr3_nt: TGTGCCAACAGCTTGGGCAGCGGTCAGCCCCAGCATTTT
cdr3_aa: CANSLGSGQPQHF
clone_size: NA
v_call: TRBV7-2
d_call: NA
j_call: TRBJ1-5

cdr3_nt: TGTGCCAGCAGCCGCCCAGGGGGCCGGGCCTACAATGAGCAGTTCTTC
cdr3_aa: CASSRPGGRAYNEQFF
clone_size: few
v_call: TRBV7-8
d_call: TRBD1
j_call: TRBJ2-1

cdr3_nt: TGTGCCAGCAGCTTATATCCCCCCCCGGACAGGCGGGGAGAGACCCAGTACTTC
cdr3_aa: CASSLYPPPDRRGETQYF
clone_size: few
v_call: TRBV7-2
d_call: NA
j_call: TRBJ2-5

cdr3_nt: TGCGCCAGCAGCCAAGAACGTCGGGGGGCGCATGGCTACACCTTC
cdr3_aa: CASSQERRGAHGYTF
clone_size: NA
v_call: TRBV4-3
d_call: NA
j_call: TRBJ1-2

cdr3_nt: TGTGCCAGCAGTTACGGACTAGCGGGAGGGAGTACCGGGGAGCTGTTTTTT
cdr3_aa: CASSYGLAGGSTGELFF
clone_size: NA
v_call: TRBV6-6
d_call: TRBD2
j_call: TRBJ2-2

cdr3_nt: TGCGCCAGCAGCCGCTGGGAGGTTTCGCAAGAGACCCAGTACTTC
cdr3_aa: CASSRWEVSQETQYF
clone_size: NA
v_call: TRBV5-1
d_call: NA
j_call: TRBJ2-5

cdr3_nt: TGTGCCAGTAGTATATCGAAGGGGGCCAGCTACAATGAGCAGTTCTTC
cdr3_aa: CASSISKGASYNEQFF
clone_size: few
v_call: TRBV19
d_call: TRBD1
j_call: TRBJ2-1

cdr3_nt: TGCGCCAGCAGCCACGAAGCGGCTTCCGCGTATGGCTACACCTTC
cdr3_aa: CASSHEAASAYGYTF
clone_size: NA
v_call: TRBV4-3
d_call: NA
j_call: TRBJ1-2

cdr3_nt: TGTGCCAGCAGTCCTAGCGGGAGGCGGGAAGAGACCCAGTACTTC
cdr3_aa: CASSPSGRREETQYF
clone_size: NA
v_call: TRBV28
d_call: TRBD2
j_call: TRBJ2-5